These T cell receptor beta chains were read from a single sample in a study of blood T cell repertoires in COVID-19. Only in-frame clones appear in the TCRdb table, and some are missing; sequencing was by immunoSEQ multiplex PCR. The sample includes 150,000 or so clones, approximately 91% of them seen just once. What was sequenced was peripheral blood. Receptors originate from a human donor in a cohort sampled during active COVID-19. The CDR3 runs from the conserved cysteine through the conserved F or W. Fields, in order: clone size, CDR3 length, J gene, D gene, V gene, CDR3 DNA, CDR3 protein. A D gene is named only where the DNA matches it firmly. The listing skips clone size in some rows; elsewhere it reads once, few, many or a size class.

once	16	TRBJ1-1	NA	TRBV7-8	TGTGCCAGCAGCTTAGAGGGCGTTTGGGACATAAAAGAAGCTTTCTTT	CASSLEGVWDIKEAFF
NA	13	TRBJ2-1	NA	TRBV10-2	TGCGCCAGCAGTGAGTTGCGCTTCGATGAGCAGTTCTTC	CASSELRFDEQFF
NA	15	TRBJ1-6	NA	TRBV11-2	TGTGCCAGCAGCTTCGCGGGGGAAAACAATTCACCCCTCCACTTT	CASSFAGENNSPLHF
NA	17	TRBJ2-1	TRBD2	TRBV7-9	TGTGCCAGCAGCTTAGGAGTGAGTAGCGGGAGTGGCAATGAGCAGTTCTTC	CASSLGVSSGSGNEQFF
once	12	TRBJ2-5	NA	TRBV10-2	TGCGCCAGCAGTGATGTAGTAAAGACCCAGTACTTC	CASSDVVKTQYF
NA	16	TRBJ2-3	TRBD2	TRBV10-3	TGTGCCATCAGTGATCCCGGACTAGCGGGGATAGATACGCAGTATTTT	CAISDPGLAGIDTQYF
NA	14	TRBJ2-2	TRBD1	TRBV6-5	TGTGCCAGCACCGGGACAGGGAACACCGGGGAGCTGTTTTTT	CASTGTGNTGELFF
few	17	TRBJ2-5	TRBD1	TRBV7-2	TGTGCCAGCAGCTTAGGATTTACAGGGGGTGGGAAAGAGACCCAGTACTTC	CASSLGFTGGGKETQYF
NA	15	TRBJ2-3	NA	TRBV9	TGTGCCAGCAGCGTAGGCGCGGGGAGCACAGATACGCAGTATTTT	CASSVGAGSTDTQYF
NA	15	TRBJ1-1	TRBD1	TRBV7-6	TGTGCCAGCAGCTTACTCGGGACAGGAGGGACTGAAGCTTTCTTT	CASSLLGTGGTEAFF
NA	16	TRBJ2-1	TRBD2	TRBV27	TGTGCCAGCAGTCCCGGACTAGCGGGAATAAACAATGAGCAGTTCTTC	CASSPGLAGINNEQFF
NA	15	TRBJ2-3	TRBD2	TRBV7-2	TGTGCCAGCAGCTTAGCAGCGGGAGAAGCAGATACGCAGTATTTT	CASSLAAGEADTQYF
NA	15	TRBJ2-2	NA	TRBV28	TGTGCCAGCAGGGGCAGGGCGAGTCGGACCGGGGAGCTGTTTTTT	CASRGRASRTGELFF
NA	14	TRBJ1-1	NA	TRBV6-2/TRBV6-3	TGTGCCAGCAGTTATCGTCTCGGGATCACTGAAGCTTTCTTT	CASSYRLGITEAFF
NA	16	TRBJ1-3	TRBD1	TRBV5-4	TGTGCCAGCAGCGCAGGACAGGGGCGCTCTGGAAACACCATATATTTT	CASSAGQGRSGNTIYF
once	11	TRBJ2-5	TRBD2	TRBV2	TGTGCCAGCAGGACGACTAGCTTGAGGTACTTC	CASRTTSLRYF
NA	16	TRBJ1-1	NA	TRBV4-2	TGTGCCAGCAGCCAAGATATCGGCAGGGGCGTGACTGAAGCTTTCTTT	CASSQDIGRGVTEAFF
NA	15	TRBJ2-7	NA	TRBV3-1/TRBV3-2	TGTGCCAGCAGCCAATTGCGGCAGAGCTCCTACGAGCAGTACTTC	CASSQLRQSSYEQYF
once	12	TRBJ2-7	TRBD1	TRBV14	TGTGCCAGCAGCAGGACAGGGTACGAGCAGTACTTC	CASSRTGYEQYF
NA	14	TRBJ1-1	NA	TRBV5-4	TGTGCCAGCAGCTTGGACAGGCTACTACTTGAAGCTTTCTTT	CASSLDRLLLEAFF
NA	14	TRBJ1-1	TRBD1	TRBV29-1	TGCAGCGTTGGCCAGACAGGGGGGATCACTGAAGCTTTCTTT	CSVGQTGGITEAFF
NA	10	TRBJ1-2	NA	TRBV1	TGCACCAGTACCCGTAGAGGCTACACCTTC	CTSTRRGYTF
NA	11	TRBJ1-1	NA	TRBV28	TGTGCCAGCAGTTCCAACTTGGAGGCTTTCTTT	CASSSNLEAFF
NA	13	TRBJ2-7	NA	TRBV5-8	TGTGCCAGCAGCAGGGGACTTTTCTACGAGCAGTACTTC	CASSRGLFYEQYF
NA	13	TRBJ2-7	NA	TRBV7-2	TGTGCCAGCAGCTTAGACAGTTACTACGAGCAGTACTTC	CASSLDSYYEQYF
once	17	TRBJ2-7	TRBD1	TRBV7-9	TGTGCCAGCAGCCGCGGGTATCCGGGACAGGGTATATACGAGCAGTACTTC	CASSRGYPGQGIYEQYF
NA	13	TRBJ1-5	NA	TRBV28	TGTGCCAGCAGCCTCCAGGGTAGTCAGCCCCAGCATTTT	CASSLQGSQPQHF
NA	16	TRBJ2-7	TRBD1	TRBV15	TGTGCCACCAGCAGAGCCCGGGACAGAGTGGGGAGCGAGCAGTACTTC	CATSRARDRVGSEQYF
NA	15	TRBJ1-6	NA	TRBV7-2	TGTGCCAGCAGCTTAGAAGGGGATCTTAGCTCACCCCTCCACTTT	CASSLEGDLSSPLHF
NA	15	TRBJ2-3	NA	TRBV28	TGTGCCAGCAGTTTTACGTCCAGGGCTACAGATACGCAGTATTTT	CASSFTSRATDTQYF
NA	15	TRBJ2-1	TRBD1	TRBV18	TGTGCCAGCTCGCCCATTGTGGGACAGGGGGGTGAGCAGTTCTTC	CASSPIVGQGGEQFF
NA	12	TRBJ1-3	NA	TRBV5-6	TGTGCCAGCAGCCTAGGAGGAAACACCATATATTTT	CASSLGGNTIYF
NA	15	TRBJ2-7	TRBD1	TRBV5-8	TGTGCCAGCAGCTTGGGGGACAGGGGCAGGGTCGAGCAGTACTTC	CASSLGDRGRVEQYF
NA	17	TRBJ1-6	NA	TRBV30	TGTGCCTGGAGGGTCGGAGGGCTAAGGTCCTATAATTCACCCCTCCACTTT	CAWRVGGLRSYNSPLHF
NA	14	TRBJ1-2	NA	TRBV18	TGTGCCAGCTCCTGGGGCGGTTCTAACTATGGCTACACCTTC	CASSWGGSNYGYTF
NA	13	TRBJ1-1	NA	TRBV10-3	TGTGCCATCAGTGCAGGGAAAGGCACTGAAGCTTTCTTT	CAISAGKGTEAFF
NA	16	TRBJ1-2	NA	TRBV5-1	TGCGCCAGCAGCTTGGACAGTCCAAGTGGGGCCTATGGCTACACCTTC	CASSLDSPSGAYGYTF
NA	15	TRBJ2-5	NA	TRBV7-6	TGTGCCAGCAGCTTAGATCTGGGCACCCAAGAGACCCAGTACTTC	CASSLDLGTQETQYF
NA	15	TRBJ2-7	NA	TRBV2	TGTGCCAGCAATTTACAGGGTTTGAGCTCCTACGAGCAGTACTTC	CASNLQGLSSYEQYF
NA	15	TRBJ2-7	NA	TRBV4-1	TGCGCCAGCAGCCAAGACAGGGGATCGGGGTACGAGCAGTACTTC	CASSQDRGSGYEQYF
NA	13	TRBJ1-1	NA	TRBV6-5	TGTGCCAGCAGAACATCTCGGAGCGCTGAAGCTTTCTTT	CASRTSRSAEAFF
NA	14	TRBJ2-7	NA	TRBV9	TGTGCCAGCAGCGTTGGGGGGACCAATAACGAGCAGTACTTC	CASSVGGTNNEQYF
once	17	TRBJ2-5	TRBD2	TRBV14	TGTGCCAGCAGCCAAGATTTCAATTTGTTGGGAGGGGAGACCCAGTACTTC	CASSQDFNLLGGETQYF
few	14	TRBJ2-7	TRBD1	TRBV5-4	TGTGCCAGCAGCCCGGACAGGTCCTCCTACGAGCAGTACTTC	CASSPDRSSYEQYF
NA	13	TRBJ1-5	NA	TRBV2	TGTGCCAGCAACAAACTGGGAGATCAGCCCCAGCATTTT	CASNKLGDQPQHF
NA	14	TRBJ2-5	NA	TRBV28	TGTGCCAGCAGTTTACCCCAAGGGGGACGGACCCAGTACTTC	CASSLPQGGRTQYF
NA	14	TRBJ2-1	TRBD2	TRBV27	TGTGCCAGCAGTTATGCTAGCGGTGATGGTGAGCAGTTCTTC	CASSYASGDGEQFF
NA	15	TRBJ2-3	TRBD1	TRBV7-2	TGTGCCAGCGGTCGGGGACAGGGAAAATCAGATACGCAGTATTTT	CASGRGQGKSDTQYF
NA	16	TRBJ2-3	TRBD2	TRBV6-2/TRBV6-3	TGTGCCAGCAGCCGGGGGCTAGCGGGGGGGCAAGATACGCAGTATTTT	CASSRGLAGGQDTQYF
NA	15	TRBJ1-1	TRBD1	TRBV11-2	TGTGCCACCTCAGGAAACAGGGGGCTGGACACTGAAGCTTTCTTT	CATSGNRGLDTEAFF
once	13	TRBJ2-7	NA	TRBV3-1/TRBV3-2	TGTGCCAGCAGCCCATCAGAGGCCGCCGAGCAGTACTTC	CASSPSEAAEQYF
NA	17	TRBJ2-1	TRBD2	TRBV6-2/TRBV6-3	TGTGCCAGCAGCCCTGCAGGTTGGCGGGGGGGCGGCGGTGAGCAGTTCTTC	CASSPAGWRGGGGEQFF
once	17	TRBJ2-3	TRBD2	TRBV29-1	TGCAGCGTCGCAGGGGTCGGGAAGCGGGGGTGGGCAGATACGCAGTATTTT	CSVAGVGKRGWADTQYF
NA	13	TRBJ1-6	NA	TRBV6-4	TGTGCCAGCAGTGATCAATTCGGGTCACCCCTCCACTTT	CASSDQFGSPLHF